Below, one TCR beta chain is given with its context. During its preparation, the TCRbeta library received unique molecular identifiers. TCRdb recomputed calls from the PCR reads with MiXCR, one row per CDR3 protein. The profile shows around 530,000 distinct CDR3 sequences, approximately 32% of them singletons. This record belongs to a study of T-cell reconstitution after alpha-beta-depleted transplantation in children. CDR1 LNHDA and CDR2 SQIVND come from the germline V gene (reference sequence). V was shortened by 6 bases and J by 3 bases, with 11 bases between the two germline ends. This CDR3 has 14 amino acids.

Source: PBMCs from the stem cell graft donor, taken from the stem cell graft. The origin of this receptor is a human donor who donated a stem cell graft to a child with aplastic anemia. V is TRBV19 and J is TRBJ1-4; D remains ambiguous. CDR3 in amino acids: CASRPGWSNEKLFF. Here the CDR3 DNA reads TGTGCCAGTAGACCTGGTTGGTCTAATGAAAAACTGTTTTTT.